The 28 T cell receptor beta chains below all came from one sample that was sequenced in a study of blood T cell repertoires in COVID-19. Sequenced by immunoSEQ multiplex PCR; TCRdb stores in-frame clones only, minus some. The sample includes 150,000 to 160,000 clones, around 85% of them seen just once. Sequencing used peripheral blood. The receptors were gathered from a woman aged 70-85 years with acute or convalescent COVID-19.

The count of this clone is one. This chain uses TRBV19 with TRBJ2-2; D ambiguous. Germline V gives CDR1 LNHDA, CDR2 SQIVND (reference sequence). The ends were cut back, 4 bases at V and 0 bases at J, with 12 bases in the middle. This CDR3 is built from 16 residues. As DNA, the CDR3 is TGTGCCAGTAGTAACCGAGCAAACGCGAACACCGGGGAGCTGTTTTTT. Its translation is CASSNRANANTGELFF.

A single count supports this clone. The chain has TRBV6-5 and TRBJ2-7; 8 bases are shared with TRBD1. Germline CDR1 is MNHEY and CDR2 is SVGAGI. With 5 bases clipped from V and 2 bases from J, the junction kept 5 bases outside the gene matches. The CDR3 totals 14 residues. CDR3 loop: CASSRRQGTYEQYV. Written as DNA, the CDR3 is TGTGCCAGCAGTCGAAGACAGGGGACCTACGAGCAGTACGTC.

The chain recombines TRBV28 with TRBJ1-1, with 9 bases lining up with TRBD1. This CDR3 region has 15 residues. The germline V gene encodes CDR1 MDHEN and CDR2 SYDVKM. The trim removed 5 bases at V and 1 base at J, leaving 5 bases unmatched. The CDR3 region has the DNA TGTGCCAGCAGTCCCCGGGACAGGGAGAACACTGAAGCTTTCTTT. This codes for CASSPRDRENTEAFF.

The gene calls are TRBV23-1 and TRBJ2-7; 8 positions match TRBD1. TRBV23-1 carries the ORF label, with uncertain function. The CDR3 length is 20 residues. Losses at the gene ends were 3 bases for V and 4 bases for J; bases not matched to a gene: 23. CDR3 sequence: CASSHDIRAGGDPTSYEQYV. In nucleotides, the CDR3 is TGCGCCAGCAGTCATGATATAAGGGCAGGGGGCGACCCCACATCTTACGAGCAGTACGTC.

The genes are TRBV27 and TRBJ2-3, with 7 bases matching TRBD2. The V and J ends lost 6 bases and 2 bases, in that order; junction bases with no gene match: 8. Germline CDR1 reads MNHEY; CDR2 reads SMNVEV (reference sequence). CDR3 length: 15 residues. The CDR3 loop reads CASRIRGGLTDTQYF. In DNA, the CDR3 is TGTGCCAGCAGGATCCGGGGAGGGCTCACAGATACGCAGTATTTT.

The rearrangement uses TRBV5-5 and TRBJ1-5; D is perhaps TRBD1 (6 bases). This CDR3 spans 15 amino acids. Between the trimmed V and J ends, which lost 1 base and 5 bases, there was a span of 13 bases. Looked up from germline, CDR1 is SGHKS and CDR2 is YYEKEE (reference sequence). The CDR3 loop reads CASSLKGTHDQPQHF. The CDR3 DNA sequence: TGTGCCAGCAGCTTGAAAGGGACACACGATCAGCCCCAGCATTTT.

This chain links TRBV9 with TRBJ2-6; TRBD1 matches 8 bases. The V gene end was trimmed by 7 bases and the J gene end by 2 bases; junction bases not matched to a gene: 11. The CDR3 consists of 17 residues. CDR1 and CDR2 from the germline V gene are SGDLS and YYNGEE. DNA for the CDR3: TGTGCCAGCCACTTTGGACAGGGAGCCCCTGGGGCCAACGTCCTGACTTTC. Translation: CASHFGQGAPGANVLTF.

The chain employs TRBV3-1 (or the pseudogene TRBV3-2) and TRBJ2-1, with 9 bases that match TRBD2. Germline V gives CDR1 LGHDT, CDR2 YNNKEL (reference sequence). Germline trimming cut 0 bases from V and 3 bases from J; bases unmatched to any gene: 6. The CDR3 extends over 17 amino acids. Here the CDR3 reads CASSQEVAGGLYNEQFF. The DNA of the CDR3 is TGTGCCAGCAGCCAAGAGGTCGCGGGGGGGCTCTACAATGAGCAGTTCTTC.

The chain couples TRBV27 to TRBJ1-6; 7 bases agree with TRBD1. With V trimmed by 6 bases and J by 7 bases, 15 bases remained unmatched. There are 17 residues in the CDR3. Germline assignment: CDR1 MNHEY and CDR2 SMNVEV (reference sequence). CDR3 nucleotides: TGTGCCAGCAGCTCACTTCCGTCCGGGACAGTCAATTCACCCCTCCACTTT. It is translated as CASSSLPSGTVNSPLHF.

This rearrangement joins TRBV20-1 to TRBJ2-7, with D unresolved. The CDR3 covers 11 residues. Trimming cost V 2 bases and J 5 bases, with 7 bases left between them. CDR1 is DFQATT and CDR2 is SNEGSKA in the germline V gene (reference sequence). Written as DNA, the CDR3 is TGCAGTGCTAGAAAGTCAGACGAGCAGTACTTC. Translating it yields CSARKSDEQYF.

J is TRBJ1-1 and V is TRBV5-1, with TRBD1 matching over 7 bases. This CDR3 is built from 12 residues. CDR1 and CDR2 (germline): SGHRS, YFSETQ. With 3 bases clipped from V and 8 bases from J, the junction kept 4 bases outside the gene matches. The CDR3 bases are TGCGCCAGCAGCTCCCAGACAGGGGAAGCTTTCTTT. This translates into CASSSQTGEAFF.

The chain couples TRBV7-2 to TRBJ1-3; D might be TRBD1 (5 bases). Germline values: CDR1 SGHTA, CDR2 FQGNSA. Trimming removed 5 bases from V and 3 bases from J, with 14 bases in between. The CDR3 loop spans 15 amino acids. CDR3 residues: CASSPGGVFGNTIYF. The CDR3 coding sequence is TGTGCCAGCAGCCCCGGGGGGGTATTTGGAAACACCATATATTTT.

The genes are TRBV2 and TRBJ1-1; 7 bases are shared with TRBD1. CDR1 is SNHLY and CDR2 is FYNNEI in the germline V gene. The CDR3 covers 17 residues. V dropped 4 bases and J dropped 0; count of bases not matched to a gene: 11. The CDR3 region has the DNA TGTGCCAGCAGTGTGGTCAGGGGGAATCCTATGAACACTGAAGCTTTCTTT. Its protein is CASSVVRGNPMNTEAFF.

This clone has just one count. The rearrangement uses TRBV11-2 and TRBJ2-7; D may be TRBD1 (6 bases). CDR3 length: 12 amino acids. Trimming took off 5 bases at V and 3 bases at J, with 8 bases between the two ends. Germline CDR1 SGHAT, CDR2 FQNNGV. The CDR3 coding sequence is TGTGCCAGCAGCCAGACAGGCTACGAGCAGTACGTC. Protein sequence: CASSQTGYEQYV.

This sequence joins TRBV18 and TRBJ1-3; the D gene is possibly TRBD1 (6 bases). Germline loops: CDR1 KGHSH, CDR2 LQKENI. This CDR3 is built from 16 residues. The V gene lost 3 bases and the J gene lost 9 bases, with 21 bases spanning the gap. The CDR3 sequence is CASSPTRGDGEGTIYF. Written as DNA, the CDR3 is TGTGCCAGCTCACCGACCAGGGGCGACGGTGAGGGCACCATATATTTT.

V gene TRBV9 combines with J gene TRBJ2-5; 9 bases are shared with TRBD2. The V gene's germline CDR1 is SGDLS and CDR2 YYNGEE. The length of the CDR3 is 16 residues. V trimming: 0 bases; J trimming: 1 base; junction bases outside the gene matches: 4. CDR3 sequence: CASSVGGSGGQETQYF. The CDR3 coding sequence is TGTGCCAGCAGCGTAGGTGGTAGCGGGGGCCAAGAGACCCAGTACTTC. Full variable domain (outside the CDR3, taken from reference TRBV9 and TRBJ2-5): DSGVTQTPKHLITATGQRVTLRCSPRSGDLSVYWYQQSLDQGLQFLIQYYNGEERAKGNILERFSAQQFPDLHSELNLSSLELGDSALYFCASSVGGSGGQETQYFGPGTRLLVL.

V gene TRBV2 combines with J gene TRBJ1-6; D is possibly TRBD1 (5 bases). V lost 10 bases, J lost 9 bases, and 13 bases lay in between. The CDR3 has 12 amino acids. Per the germline V gene, CDR1 is SNHLY and CDR2 is FYNNEI. The CDR3 is CATTGGSSPLHF. The CDR3 region has the DNA TGTGCCACCACCGGGGGGAGTTCACCCCTCCACTTT. Variable domain in full (rest from reference TRBV2 and TRBJ1-6): EPEVTQTPSHQVTQMGQEVILRCVPISNHLYFYWYRQILGQKVEFLVSFYNNEISEKSEIFDDQFSVERPDGSNFTLKIRSTKLEDSAMYFCATTGGSSPLHFGNGTRLTVT.

This sequence joins TRBV7-2 and TRBJ1-2; D is uncertain. Germline CDR1 and CDR2: SGHTA and FQGNSA. V lost 2 bases and J 5 bases, leaving 6 bases between the germline ends. The CDR3 consists of 12 residues. The CDR3 loop reads CASSLYNYGYTF. The CDR3 DNA follows: TGTGCCAGCAGCTTATACAATTATGGCTACACCTTC. The full variable domain, its missing parts supplied by reference TRBV7-2 and TRBJ1-2, is GAGVSQSPSNKVTEKGKDVELRCDPISGHTALYWYRQSLGQGLEFLIYFQGNSAPDKSGLPSDRFSAERTGGSVSTLTIQRTQQEDSAVYLCASSLYNYGYTFGSGTRLTVV.

This chain links TRBV6-5 with TRBJ1-5; TRBD1 matches at 7 bases. This CDR3 region has 15 residues. Germline values: CDR1 MNHEY, CDR2 SVGAGI. V trimming: 6 bases; J trimming: 3 bases; junction bases outside the gene matches: 8. The CDR3 sequence: CASRRDREPNQPQHF. As DNA, the CDR3 is TGTGCCAGCAGACGCGACAGGGAGCCCAATCAGCCCCAGCATTTT.

The V call is TRBV6-2 or TRBV6-3, the J call TRBJ1-5; tentative D call: TRBD1 (5 bases). CDR3 length: 13 residues. Germline lookup yields CDR1 MNHEY and CDR2 SVGEGT. Trimming removed 4 bases at V and 3 bases at J, with 7 bases between. CDR3 bases: TGTGCCAGCAGTTCAGGGTCCAATCAGCCCCAGCATTTT. Its protein is CASSSGSNQPQHF.

The chain carries TRBV6-5 and TRBJ2-3; maybe TRBD2 (6 bases). Germline V gene data show CDR1 as MNHEY and CDR2 as SVGAGI. There are 13 residues in the CDR3. In DNA form, the CDR3 reads TGTGTCTCCTCCCGGGGGAGCACAGATACGCAGTATTTT. Protein sequence: CVSSRGSTDTQYF.

In its sample, this clone was seen once. This sequence joins TRBV18 and TRBJ1-2; TRBD1 might be the D (5 bases). Between the trimmed V and J ends, which lost 0 bases and 0 bases, there was a span of 8 bases. This CDR3 region has 15 residues. The germline gives CDR1 KGHSH, CDR2 LQKENI. The CDR3 protein is CASSPPTVPNYGYTF. In DNA, the CDR3 is TGTGCCAGCTCACCACCGACAGTCCCTAACTATGGCTACACCTTC.

V gene TRBV4-3 combines with J gene TRBJ1-3; a possible D gene is TRBD1 (6 bases). CDR1 is LGHNA, CDR2 YSLEER, per germline. The CDR3 runs 17 residues. V lost 0 bases to trimming and J lost 3 bases, with 15 bases between them. The CDR3 region has the DNA TGCGCCAGCAGCCAAGAATATATTCACAGGGATGGAAACACCATATATTTT. This translates into CASSQEYIHRDGNTIYF.

J is TRBJ2-1 and V is TRBV2; D uncertain. V was clipped by 4 bases and J by 7 bases, with 11 bases between them. The CDR3 is 13 amino acids. Per germline, CDR1 SNHLY and CDR2 FYNNEI. The CDR3 coding sequence is TGTGCCAGCAGTGGAGGTCAGTCTAATGAGCAGTTCTTC. This sequence encodes CASSGGQSNEQFF.

The chain couples TRBV6-5 to TRBJ2-1; D ambiguous. The germline V and J ends were trimmed by 5 bases and 4 bases, with 6 bases remaining between them. This CDR3 is 12 amino acids long. Germline loops: CDR1 MNHEY, CDR2 SVGAGI. The DNA of the CDR3 is TGTGCCAGCAGTCCACAGTACAATGAGCAGTTCTTC. This gives the protein CASSPQYNEQFF.

The chain couples TRBV25-1 to TRBJ2-1, with 7 bases fitting TRBD1. Germline values: CDR1 MGHDK, CDR2 SYGVNS. With 9 bases clipped from V and 2 bases from J, the junction kept 7 bases outside the gene matches. The CDR3 spans 14 residues. The CDR3 DNA reads TGTGCCAGTAGACAGGGATCTACCTACAATGAGCAGTTCTTC. Residues: CASRQGSTYNEQFF.

The CDR3 region has the DNA TGTGCCAGCAGCTTACAGGGTACGGGCCTCTACAATGAGCAGTTCTTC. Translation gives CASSLQGTGLYNEQFF. The chain links TRBV5-5 to TRBJ2-1, with D maybe TRBD1 (6 bases). V was trimmed by 2 bases and J by 3 bases, leaving 15 bases between them. CDR1 is SGHKS, CDR2 YYEKEE, per germline (reference sequence). The CDR3 consists of 16 residues.

This clone has only one observation. This chain joins TRBV6-5 and TRBJ2-1; TRBD1 matches 8 bases. With 2 bases clipped from V and 5 bases from J, the junction kept 5 bases outside the gene matches. CDR3 length equals 15 residues. The germline CDR1 and CDR2 sequences are MNHEY and SVGAGI. CDR3 nucleotides: TGTGCCAGCAGTTACGGTAGGACAGGGAACAATGAGCAGTTCTTC. Translation: CASSYGRTGNNEQFF.